The text below deals with one TCR beta chain. Its antigen is as yet unknown. Though nominally healthy at sampling, donors likely had unrecorded immune exposures. 13 Jbeta primers and 60 Vbeta primers were used for the PCR. The method was immunoSEQ multiplex PCR; TCRdb's version includes in-frame clones alone and lacks a portion of them. The repertoire holds some 150,000 clones, with 81% as singletons. These data come from a study of cytomegalovirus exposure and HLA in healthy donors. After removal of 3 bases from V and 0 bases from J, the junction contained 9 bases not matched to a gene. This CDR3 region has 20 residues. The germline CDR1 and CDR2 sequences are SGHVS and FQNEAQ. Overall study findings and caveats: High specificity and sensitivity for cytomegalovirus status were reported for the classifier. In a later analysis, TCR beta V- and J-gene trimming was associated with a missense DCLRE1C variant.

Sequenced input: PBMCs. The clonotype originates from a woman aged 18-29 years in good health and CMV-seropositive. The J gene is TRBJ2-6, the V gene TRBV7-8; 12 bases align to TRBD1. CDR3: CASSLGDRGLWDSGANVLTF. As DNA, the CDR3 is TGTGCCAGCAGCTTGGGGGACAGGGGGCTTTGGGACTCTGGGGCCAACGTCCTGACTTTC.